Listed below are T cell receptor beta chains from one sample, sequenced in a study of blood T cell repertoires in COVID-19. Only in-frame clones appear in the TCRdb table, and some are missing; sequencing was by immunoSEQ multiplex PCR. Among 250,000 or so clones listed, approximately 86% were seen once. The source material was peripheral blood. Source of these receptors: a human donor in a cohort sampled during active COVID-19. Both conserved end residues are trimmed from each CDR3. Fields, in order: V gene, clone size, CDR3 length, CDR3 protein. A row's size may be missing; if present it is once, few, many or a size class.

v_gene: TRBV6-5; abundance: -; len: 12; CDR3aa: ASSTDSLFGKLF
v_gene: TRBV27; abundance: once; len: 14; CDR3aa: ASRPPGQGQYNEQF
v_gene: TRBV27; abundance: -; len: 15; CDR3aa: ASSSTGDSSGANVLT
v_gene: TRBV19; abundance: once; len: 12; CDR3aa: ASSITSVDKRFF
v_gene: TRBV18; abundance: -; len: 12; CDR3aa: ASSPTSDFNEQY
v_gene: TRBV25-1; abundance: -; len: 11; CDR3aa: ASSGTTGNEQY
v_gene: TRBV28; abundance: -; len: 10; CDR3aa: ASRIGQYEQY
v_gene: TRBV7-9; abundance: few; len: 14; CDR3aa: ASSLAAGPSYNEQF
v_gene: TRBV19; abundance: -; len: 13; CDR3aa: ASRPGDRVYPEQF
v_gene: TRBV6-5; abundance: -; len: 10; CDR3aa: ASSNGQYGYT
v_gene: TRBV5-5; abundance: -; len: 13; CDR3aa: ASSFRGVGDSPLH
v_gene: TRBV2; abundance: -; len: 12; CDR3aa: ASSQLQGQETQY
v_gene: TRBV2; abundance: -; len: 11; CDR3aa: ASSEGPIAEAF
v_gene: TRBV27; abundance: -; len: 10; CDR3aa: ATGDRVYGYT
v_gene: TRBV3-1/TRBV3-2; abundance: -; len: 12; CDR3aa: ASSRSGGTDTQY
v_gene: TRBV5-1; abundance: once; len: 13; CDR3aa: ASSPPGQKNSPLH
v_gene: TRBV7-9; abundance: -; len: 12; CDR3aa: ASSPGTANSPLH
v_gene: TRBV7-2; abundance: -; len: 11; CDR3aa: ASSSSVNEKLF
v_gene: TRBV19; abundance: -; len: 11; CDR3aa: ASTSPIRDIQY
v_gene: TRBV27; abundance: -; len: 11; CDR3aa: ASSGQYNQPQH
v_gene: TRBV5-1; abundance: -; len: 13; CDR3aa: ASSFNGGREDTQY
v_gene: TRBV2; abundance: -; len: 10; CDR3aa: ASRSDFYEQY
v_gene: TRBV6-1; abundance: -; len: 14; CDR3aa: ASSGQGAVANYGYT
v_gene: TRBV7-7; abundance: -; len: 13; CDR3aa: ASRLNPTGGGELF
v_gene: TRBV7-2; abundance: -; len: 13; CDR3aa: ASSPRTASGNTIY
v_gene: TRBV28; abundance: once; len: 13; CDR3aa: ASSPPGSGANVLT
v_gene: TRBV19; abundance: -; len: 14; CDR3aa: ASSHGLAGESYEQY